What follows are 32 T cell receptor beta chains derived from one specimen sequenced in a study of T cells in Graves' hyperthyroidism and ophthalmopathy. TCR beta CDR3 region amplification was performed from RNA transcripts. First-round RT-PCR of the TCR CDR3 relied on the HTBI primer set. TCRdb re-called the multiplex PCR reads through MiXCR, storing one row per CDR3 protein. The profile shows a few hundred thousand distinct CDR3 sequences, about 43% of them singletons. The specimen sequenced was peripheral blood or thyroid tissue (not recorded which). All receptors derive from an adult woman with Graves' disease, either hyperthyroidism or ophthalmopathy (not recorded which).

With regard to this clonotype: This may be a read error, as it is one base from a much larger clone. V and J are TRBV28 and TRBJ1-4; D remains unclear. Trimming removed 8 bases at V and 8 bases at J, with 15 bases between. The germline gives CDR1 MDHEN, CDR2 SYDVKM. There are 13 residues in the CDR3. CDR3 nucleotides: TGTGCCAGCCATCGTGGGGATGTAGAAAAACTGTTTTTT. This translates into CASHRGDVEKLFF.

This clonotype was counted many times. This chain connects TRBV5-1 to TRBJ2-2; D call uncertain. Germline CDR1 and CDR2: SGHRS and YFSETQ. CDR3 length: 17 amino acids. The V gene lost 0 bases and the J gene lost 1 base, with 13 bases spanning the gap. CDR3 region: CASSLATVLMNTGELFF. In DNA form, the CDR3 reads TGCGCCAGCAGCTTGGCGACGGTACTTATGAACACCGGGGAGCTGTTTTTT. Complete variable domain (other parts from reference TRBV5-1 and TRBJ2-2): KAGVTQTPRYLIKTRGQQVTLSCSPISGHRSVSWYQQTPGQGLQFLFEYFSETQRNKGNFPGRFSGRQFSNSRSEMNVSTLELGDSALYLCASSLATVLMNTGELFFGEGSRLTVL.

As regards this clonotype: This may be a read error, as it is one base from a much larger clone. This chain connects TRBV7-3 to TRBJ2-7, with D uncertain. Germline V gives CDR1 SGHTA, CDR2 FQGTGA. The CDR3 is 15 amino acids. The CDR3 is CASSAQAGTVYEQYF. The CDR3 DNA sequence: TGCGCCAGCAGCGCCCAGGCTGGTACAGTCTACGAGCAGTACTTC. The whole variable domain, remainder taken from reference TRBV7-3 and TRBJ2-7, is GAGVSQTPSNKVTEKGKYVELRCDPISGHTALYWYRQSLGQGPEFLIYFQGTGAADDSGLPNDRFFAVRPEGSVSTLKIQRTERGDSAVYLCASSAQAGTVYEQYFGPGTRLTVT.

This clonotype was detected many times. The genes are TRBV2 and TRBJ2-5; maybe TRBD1 (5 bases). This CDR3 is built from 15 residues. CDR1 is SNHLY and CDR2 is FYNNEI in the germline V gene. The V and J ends lost 2 bases and 0 bases respectively, with 10 bases between them. CDR3 nucleotides: TGTGCCAGCAGTGAACTAGGGGTAAACCAAGAGACCCAGTACTTC. The encoded protein is CASSELGVNQETQYF.

This clonotype was found many times. This chain links TRBV7-2 with TRBJ2-7; TRBD2 aligns across 9 bases. CDR3 length: 17 amino acids. V was pared by 3 bases and J by 1 base, with 10 bases of the junction left unmatched. CDR1 is SGHTA and CDR2 is FQGNSA in the germline V gene. The CDR3 loop is CASSFLAGEGGSYEQYF. The CDR3 bases are TGTGCCAGCAGCTTTTTAGCGGGAGAGGGGGGATCCTACGAGCAGTACTTC.

For this clonotype: No conserved phenylalanine or tryptophan is present at the end of the CDR3, so a read error is the likely explanation. The limits of the CDR3 on the DNA are not certain, so only TCRdb's listed CDR3 is given. This chain's CDR3 is CASRSTGSAS. The chain carries TRBV7-9 and TRBJ1-1; the table's D call, TRBD1, was not checked against the DNA. From its first to its last residue, the CDR3 has 10 amino acids. Germline CDR1 is SEHNR and CDR2 is FQNEAQ (reference sequence).

The chain carries TRBV20-1 and TRBJ1-5, with 7 positions matching TRBD1. V shed 6 bases and J 0 bases; nucleotides not matched to a gene: 11. Germline loops: CDR1 DFQATT, CDR2 SNEGSKA (reference sequence). CDR3 length: 16 amino acids. This CDR3 is CSASKGQSYSNQPQHF. The CDR3 nucleotides are TGCAGTGCGAGTAAGGGACAGTCTTATAGCAATCAGCCCCAGCATTTT.

The chain is built from TRBV20-1 and TRBJ1-2; 7 bases agree with TRBD1. The CDR3 has 14 amino acids. Germline loops: CDR1 DFQATT, CDR2 SNEGSKA (reference sequence). Trimming cost V 4 bases and J 4 bases; bases outside gene matches: 9. Here the CDR3 reads CSANVGTVRYGYTF. In DNA form, the CDR3 reads TGCAGTGCTAACGTGGGGACAGTACGCTATGGCTACACCTTC.

The rearrangement joins TRBV10-2 to TRBJ2-5; D is possibly TRBD1 or TRBD2 (5 bases each). Per the germline V gene, CDR1 is WSHSY and CDR2 is SAAADI. The CDR3 is 14 residues long. With 6 bases removed from V and 5 bases from J, the gap between germline ends came to 16 bases. The CDR3 is CASRSEGMMETQYF. Written as DNA, the CDR3 is TGCGCCAGCAGGAGCGAGGGGATGATGGAGACCCAGTACTTC.

This clonotype was seen once. At one end the junction does not follow the germline gene, possibly because of a read error. This chain connects TRBV7-9 to TRBJ1-1, with D perhaps matching TRBD1 (6 bases). This CDR3 has 16 residues. Germline CDR1 and CDR2: SEHNR and FQNEAQ (reference sequence). The CDR3 nucleotides are TGCGCCAGCAGCTTTGGTGGGGGAGGGGGAAACACTGAAGCTTTCTTT. Amino acid sequence: CASSFGGGGGNTEAFF.

About this clonotype: At one end the junction does not follow the germline gene, possibly because of a read error. The gene calls are TRBV7-2 and TRBJ2-7; 12 bases are shared with TRBD2. The CDR3 is made up of 12 amino acids. The germline V gene has CDR1 SGHTA and CDR2 FQGNSA. CDR3: CASSPGLAGSTF. CDR3 bases: TGTGCCAGCAGCCCGGGACTAGCGGGCTCTACCTTC.

V usage is TRBV28 and J usage is TRBJ1-1; D is undetermined. CDR3 length: 14 amino acids. Germline V lookup: CDR1 MDHEN, CDR2 SYDVKM. The germline V and J ends were trimmed by 3 bases and 1 base, with 9 bases remaining between them. CDR3 nucleotide sequence: TGTGCCAGCAGTTTCCCCGGGCAGAACACTGAAGCTTTCTTT. It is translated as CASSFPGQNTEAFF.

This clonotype was seen many times. The rearrangement joins TRBV7-2 to TRBJ2-5; D gene uncertain. The CDR3 length is 11 residues. Germline CDR1 reads SGHTA; CDR2 reads FQGNSA. Between the trimmed V and J ends, which lost 3 bases and 5 bases, there was a span of 4 bases. CDR3: CASSFSETQYF. CDR3 nucleotides: TGTGCCAGCAGCTTCAGTGAGACCCAGTACTTC.

This clonotype was detected only a few times. The chain employs TRBV25-1 and TRBJ1-6; D is undetermined. This CDR3 has 15 amino acids. Germline values: CDR1 MGHDK, CDR2 SYGVNS. V was shortened by 3 bases and J by 10 bases, with 16 bases between the two germline ends. The CDR3 sequence: CASSDQHFGGSPLHF. The DNA of the CDR3 is TGTGCCAGCAGTGACCAGCACTTCGGCGGATCACCCCTCCACTTT. Variable domain in full (rest from reference TRBV25-1 and TRBJ1-6): EADIYQTPRYLVIGTGKKITLECSQTMGHDKMYWYQQDPGMELHLIHYSYGVNSTEKGDLSSESTVSRIRTEHFPLTLESARPSHTSQYLCASSDQHFGGSPLHFGNGTRLTVT.

The rearrangement uses TRBV11-2 and TRBJ2-1; 13 nucleotides align to TRBD2. The length of the CDR3 is 17 residues. V gave up 3 bases and J gave up 7 bases; unmatched junction bases: 9. The germline V gene encodes CDR1 SGHAT and CDR2 FQNNGV. The CDR3 coding sequence is TGTGCCAGCAGCTTGCTCCTTCGGACTAGCGGGAGAAATGAGCAGTTCTTC. It is translated as CASSLLLRTSGRNEQFF.

This clonotype was counted at least ten times. This sequence joins TRBV10-3 and TRBJ1-1, with D perhaps TRBD1 (5 bases). CDR3 length: 15 residues. Germline V gene lookup returns CDR1 ENHRY and CDR2 SYGVKD. The V end lost 3 bases, the J end lost 3 bases, and 14 bases lay between the germline ends. CDR3 region: CAISERRLGDTEAFF. CDR3 coding DNA: TGTGCCATCAGTGAAAGACGGCTGGGGGACACTGAAGCTTTCTTT.

CDR3 in amino acids: CASSLEGPTGANVLTF. The CDR3 DNA follows: TGCGCCAGCAGCCTCGAGGGACCGACTGGGGCCAACGTCCTGACTTTC. The V gene is TRBV5-1, the J gene TRBJ2-6, with D possibly being TRBD1 or TRBD2 (5 bases each). The ends were cut back, 4 bases at V and 2 bases at J, with 13 bases in the middle. Germline CDR1 reads SGHRS; CDR2 reads YFSETQ. The CDR3 is made up of 16 amino acids. Supplemented by reference TRBV5-1 and TRBJ2-6, the full variable domain reads KAGVTQTPRYLIKTRGQQVTLSCSPISGHRSVSWYQQTPGQGLQFLFEYFSETQRNKGNFPGRFSGRQFSNSRSEMNVSTLELGDSALYLCASSLEGPTGANVLTFGAGSRLTVL.

This clonotype was recorded many times. V gene TRBV6-1 combines with J gene TRBJ2-2; D remains unclear. Germline CDR1 and CDR2: MNHNS and SASEGT. V dropped 6 bases and J dropped 1 base, with 9 bases sitting between them. The CDR3 loop spans 14 amino acids. For the CDR3, the DNA is TGTGCCAGCAGCACCCAAGAGAACACCGGGGAGCTGTTTTTT. As protein: CASSTQENTGELFF.

Comments on this clonotype: Its ends do not fully match the called genes, so a read error is possible. The V gene is TRBV9, the J gene TRBJ2-7; a possible D gene is TRBD1 (6 bases). The CDR3 covers 11 residues. CDR1 is SGDLS, CDR2 YYNGEE, per germline. CDR3 in DNA: TGTGCCGGCAGCCCAGGGGATGAGCAGTACTTC. Its translation is CAGSPGDEQYF.

This clonotype was recorded at least ten times. J is TRBJ2-5 and V is TRBV20-1; tentative D call: TRBD2 (7 bases). Trimming shortened V by 0 bases and J by 5 bases, and 13 bases separated the two germline ends. Germline-derived CDR1 and CDR2 are DFQATT and SNEGSKA (reference sequence). The CDR3 length is 14 residues. The CDR3 nucleotides read TGCAGTGCTAGAGAGCGGGGGCTAGGGGAGACCCAGTACTTC. The encoded protein is CSARERGLGETQYF.

The rearrangement uses TRBV2 and TRBJ1-1, with 8 bases lining up with TRBD1. Germline V gene sequence: CDR1 SNHLY, CDR2 FYNNEI. The ends lost 8 bases at V and 5 bases at J; junction bases unmatched: 4. The CDR3 contains 12 residues. CDR3 residues: CASLRQGTEAFF. The DNA for the CDR3 is TGTGCCAGCTTGCGACAGGGGACTGAAGCTTTCTTT.

This clonotype came up many times. The rearrangement uses TRBV6-5 and TRBJ1-1; 8 bases map to TRBD1. Germline CDR1 is MNHEY and CDR2 is SVGAGI. The CDR3 is 15 residues long. J lost 1 base, V lost 6 bases, and 7 bases had no gene match. CDR3: CASRPRTGPNTEAFF. Here the CDR3 DNA reads TGTGCCAGCAGACCCCGGACAGGGCCGAACACTGAAGCTTTCTTT.

The chain couples TRBV7-9 to TRBJ1-1; D possibly corresponds to TRBD1 (5 bases). V was trimmed by 3 bases and J by 9 bases, leaving 11 bases between them. There are 12 residues in the CDR3. Germline assignment: CDR1 SEHNR and CDR2 FQNEAQ (reference sequence). Here the CDR3 DNA reads TGTGCCAGCAGCTTTTCAGGGAGTAAAGCTTTCTTT. It is translated as CASSFSGSKAFF.

V usage is TRBV6-1 and J usage is TRBJ1-2, with TRBD1 matching 9 bases. There are 14 residues in the CDR3. CDR1 is MNHNS, CDR2 SASEGT, per germline. V lost 5 bases, J lost 6 bases, and 7 bases stayed unmatched. DNA for the CDR3: TGTGCCAGCAGTTACCTGACAGGGGGGGATGGCTACACCTTC. This encodes CASSYLTGGDGYTF.

V and J are TRBV10-3 and TRBJ2-5; 10 nucleotides agree with TRBD2. Germline V gene sequence: CDR1 ENHRY, CDR2 SYGVKD. V trimming: 8 bases; J trimming: 2 bases; junction bases outside the gene matches: 5. The CDR3 has 14 amino acids. In nucleotides, the CDR3 is TGTGCCATCGGGACTAGCGCAAAACAAGAGACCCAGTACTTC. Translation: CAIGTSAKQETQYF.

The gene calls are TRBV10-2 and TRBJ1-1; D call uncertain. The CDR3 has 14 amino acids. Germline-derived CDR1 and CDR2 are WSHSY and SAAADI. Trimming removed 0 bases at V and 1 base at J, with 6 bases between. The CDR3 sequence is CASSESDSNTEAFF. DNA of the CDR3: TGCGCCAGCAGTGAGTCGGATTCGAACACTGAAGCTTTCTTT.

This rearrangement joins TRBV6-2 or TRBV6-3 to TRBJ1-1; D is possibly TRBD1 (6 bases). Trimming removed 8 bases at V and 6 bases at J, with 13 bases between. CDR1 is MNHEY and CDR2 is SVGEGT in the germline V gene. The CDR3 consists of 12 residues. The CDR3 DNA sequence: TGTGCCAGCCGAACAGGGATGTCTGAAGCTTTCTTT. Amino acids: CASRTGMSEAFF.

This clonotype was seen at least ten times. The gene calls are TRBV5-1 and TRBJ2-7; possibly TRBD1 for D (6 bases). Germline V gene lookup returns CDR1 SGHRS and CDR2 YFSETQ. The CDR3 sequence is 13 residues long. Trimming took off 2 bases at V and 3 bases at J, with 9 bases between the two ends. CDR3 amino acids: CASSLGQLYEQYF. As DNA, the CDR3 is TGCGCCAGCAGCTTAGGACAGCTCTACGAGCAGTACTTC.

This clonotype was counted only a few times. The V and J genes are TRBV4-3 and TRBJ1-2; D possibly corresponds to TRBD1 (6 bases). Germline CDR1 LGHNA, CDR2 YSLEER. The CDR3 covers 16 residues. Trimming stripped 2 bases from V and 8 bases from J, with 21 bases between. The CDR3 sequence: CASSQPLQGRGDGYTF. The CDR3 DNA reads as TGCGCCAGCAGCCAACCCCTACAGGGAAGAGGTGACGGCTACACCTTC.

This clonotype was seen only once. The chain links TRBV20-1 to TRBJ2-7; D perhaps matches TRBD1 (6 bases). The V gene's germline CDR1 is DFQATT and CDR2 SNEGSKA (reference sequence). The CDR3 spans 12 residues. The ends were cut back, 6 bases at V and 2 bases at J, with 11 bases in the middle. CDR3 sequence reads: CSAVGQPYEQYF. In DNA form, the CDR3 reads TGCAGTGCGGTTGGACAGCCCTACGAGCAGTACTTC.

This clonotype was counted ten times or more. J is TRBJ1-1 and V is TRBV30; a weak D match, TRBD1 (5 bases). Trimming shortened V by 4 bases and J by 10 bases, and 13 bases separated the two germline ends. The CDR3 contains 11 residues. Germline V gives CDR1 GTSNPN, CDR2 SVGIG (reference sequence). CDR3 in DNA: TGTGCCTGGACCCCGGGGGTGGGAGCTTTCTTT. Amino acids: CAWTPGVGAFF.

This chain joins TRBV7-9 and TRBJ1-1; D is undetermined. The length of the CDR3 is 13 residues. The germline V gene has CDR1 SEHNR and CDR2 FQNEAQ (reference sequence). Trimming took off 1 base at V and 7 bases at J, with 10 bases between the two ends. The CDR3 reads CASSLVGGYEAFF. CDR3 DNA: TGTGCCAGCAGCTTAGTGGGAGGATATGAAGCTTTCTTT. Full variable domain (missing parts from reference TRBV7-9 and TRBJ1-1): DTGVSQNPRHKITKRGQNVTFRCDPISEHNRLYWYRQTLGQGPEFLTYFQNEAQLEKSRLLSDRFSAERPKGSFSTLEIQRTEQGDSAMYLCASSLVGGYEAFFGQGTRLTVV.